This is a list of T cell receptor beta chains from one sample in a study of OX40 agonist ivuxolimab in advanced cancers. TCRdb's table, derived via immunoSEQ multiplex PCR, lists solely in-frame clones and lacks some. Of tens of thousands of clones listed, around 90% were seen once; the top ten hold around 16%. The sample in question was CD4+ or CD8+ T cells sorted from blood, obtained in a trial of the OX40 agonist ivuxolimab. The source of these receptors is an adult with an advanced solid tumor such as melanoma, head and neck, liver or kidney cancer. CDR3s leave out the opening cysteine and the closing phenylalanine or tryptophan.

CDR3 length | J gene | V gene | CDR3 protein
11 | TRBJ2-1 | TRBV7-3 | ASSLGLRSEQF
10 | TRBJ1-2 | TRBV6-1 | ATLDRGNGYT
12 | TRBJ1-3 | TRBV7-2 | ASSLVRQTDTIY
10 | TRBJ1-4 | TRBV6-5 | ASRVANEKLF
13 | TRBJ2-7 | TRBV14 | ASSQAERGTYEQY
10 | TRBJ2-7 | TRBV2 | ASRKQGNEQY
12 | TRBJ2-1 | TRBV5-1 | ARTNRDFYNEQF
10 | TRBJ1-1 | TRBV2 | ASSVRNTEAF
14 | TRBJ2-3 | TRBV11-2 | ASSLGAGIRTDTQY
10 | TRBJ1-1 | TRBV7-3 | ASSRENTEAF
13 | TRBJ2-5 | TRBV14 | ASSQKRGVRETQY
14 | TRBJ1-4 | TRBV7-9 | ASSQDLSATNEKLF
10 | TRBJ2-3 | TRBV7-2 | ASSFLVDTQY
11 | TRBJ2-7 | TRBV29-1 | SVEDSDSYEQY
14 | TRBJ2-1 | TRBV5-1 | ASSRETSGRWGEQF
12 | TRBJ2-7 | TRBV9 | ASSPSGQGYEQY
12 | TRBJ1-4 | TRBV5-1 | ASSLEGIGEKLF
11 | TRBJ1-5 | TRBV30 | AWSVERDQPQH
10 | TRBJ2-3 | TRBV10-1 | ARPPRTDTQY
12 | TRBJ2-1 | TRBV6-1 | ASIRLATIGEQF
11 | TRBJ2-5 | TRBV6-5 | ASSQGLQETQH
12 | TRBJ1-2 | TRBV18 | ASSATGPNYGYT
14 | TRBJ2-1 | TRBV9 | ASSPLAGSSYNEQF
12 | TRBJ1-5 | TRBV21-1 | ASSSRGPNQPQH
11 | TRBJ2-3 | TRBV28 | ASSLPLTDTQY
10 | TRBJ2-1 | TRBV6-7 | ASGTTYNEQF
12 | TRBJ2-1 | TRBV11-1 | ASWSGSWNNEQF
12 | TRBJ1-1 | TRBV6-6 | ASSYYGLSSEAF
13 | - | TRBV5-1 | ASSFADRGPYEQY
12 | TRBJ1-5 | TRBV7-8 | ASSIGRDFQPQH
11 | TRBJ2-7 | TRBV7-9 | ASSSGQVFEQY
13 | TRBJ1-1 | TRBV19 | ASSRAGYSPTEAF
11 | TRBJ1-2 | TRBV27 | ASSPHRDYGYT
11 | TRBJ1-2 | TRBV5-6 | ASSPQGRGGYT
12 | TRBJ2-3 | TRBV6-1 | ASTNRDSADTQY
14 | TRBJ1-4 | TRBV4-1 | ASSQEVQGIGEKLF
13 | TRBJ2-5 | TRBV6-1 | ASSDADRYQETQY
14 | TRBJ1-6 | TRBV7-8 | ASSRDSSSYNSPLH
13 | TRBJ1-3 | TRBV5-1 | ASSNEGLSGNTIY